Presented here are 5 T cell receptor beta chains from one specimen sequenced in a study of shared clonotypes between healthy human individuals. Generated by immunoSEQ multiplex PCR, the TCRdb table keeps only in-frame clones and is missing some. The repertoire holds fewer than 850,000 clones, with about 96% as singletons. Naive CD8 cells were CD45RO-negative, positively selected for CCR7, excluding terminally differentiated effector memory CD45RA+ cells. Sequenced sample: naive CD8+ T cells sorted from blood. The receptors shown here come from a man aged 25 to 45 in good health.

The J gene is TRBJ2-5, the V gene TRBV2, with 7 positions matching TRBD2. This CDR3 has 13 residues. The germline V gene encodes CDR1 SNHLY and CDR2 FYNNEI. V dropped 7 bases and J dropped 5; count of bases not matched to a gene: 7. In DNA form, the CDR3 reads TGTGCCAGCACGAGCGGGGAAGGGGAGACCCAGTACTTC. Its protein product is CASTSGEGETQYF.

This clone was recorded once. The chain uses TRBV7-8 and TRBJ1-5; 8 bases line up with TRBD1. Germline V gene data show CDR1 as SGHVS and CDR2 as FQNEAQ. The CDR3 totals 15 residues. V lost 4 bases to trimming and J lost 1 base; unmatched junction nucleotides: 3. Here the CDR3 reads CASSSGTGSNQPQHF. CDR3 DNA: TGTGCCAGCAGCTCAGGGACAGGCAGCAATCAGCCCCAGCATTTT. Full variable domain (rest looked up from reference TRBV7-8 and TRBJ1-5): GAGVSQSPRYKVAKRGQDVALRCDPISGHVSLFWYQQALGQGPEFLTYFQNEAQLDKSGLPSDRFFAERPEGSVSTLKIQRTQQEDSAVYLCASSSGTGSNQPQHFGDGTRLSIL.

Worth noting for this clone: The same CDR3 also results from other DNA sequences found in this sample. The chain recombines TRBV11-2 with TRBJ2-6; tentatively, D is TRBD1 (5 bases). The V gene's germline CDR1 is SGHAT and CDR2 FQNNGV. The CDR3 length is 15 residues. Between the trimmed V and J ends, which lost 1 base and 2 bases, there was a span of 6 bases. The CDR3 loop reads CASSLGRAGANVLTF. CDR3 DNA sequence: TGTGCCAGCAGCTTAGGCAGGGCTGGGGCCAACGTCCTGACTTTC. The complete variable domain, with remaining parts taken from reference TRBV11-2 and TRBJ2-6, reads EAGVAQSPRYKIIEKRQSVAFWCNPISGHATLYWYQQILGQGPKLLIQFQNNGVVDDSQLPKDRFSAERLKGVDSTLKIQPAKLEDSAVYLCASSLGRAGANVLTFGAGSRLTVL.

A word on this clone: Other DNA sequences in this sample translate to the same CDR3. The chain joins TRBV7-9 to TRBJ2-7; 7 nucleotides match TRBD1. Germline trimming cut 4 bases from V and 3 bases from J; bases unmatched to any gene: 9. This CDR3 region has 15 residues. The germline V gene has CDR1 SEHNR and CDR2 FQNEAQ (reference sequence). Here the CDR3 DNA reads TGTGCCAGCAGCTCCCCCGGGACAGCGAGCTACGAGCAGTACTTC. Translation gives CASSSPGTASYEQYF. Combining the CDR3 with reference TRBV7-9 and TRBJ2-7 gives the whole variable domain DTGVSQNPRHKITKRGQNVTFRCDPISEHNRLYWYRQTLGQGPEFLTYFQNEAQLEKSRLLSDRFSAERPKGSFSTLEIQRTEQGDSAMYLCASSSPGTASYEQYFGPGTRLTVT.

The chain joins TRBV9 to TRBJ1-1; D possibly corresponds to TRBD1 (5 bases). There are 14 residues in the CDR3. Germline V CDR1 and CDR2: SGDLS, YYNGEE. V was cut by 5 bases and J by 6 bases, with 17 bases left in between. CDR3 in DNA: TGTGCCAGCAGTACCGGGACCCCGATAGCTGAAGCTTTCTTT. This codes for CASSTGTPIAEAFF.